This entry lists 32 T cell receptor beta chains sequenced from one sample in a study of blood T cells in healthy people across ages. PCR was performed a second time for roughly 7 to 12 cycles using a sample-barcoded 5' primer and a J-beta primer mix. TCRdb redid the calling of the 5' RACE reads with MiXCR, one entry per CDR3 protein. The sample has around 800,000 distinct CDR3 sequences, roughly 46% seen once; the top ten hold over 15%. The sequenced sample consisted of blood. The receptors come from a man at least 80 years old in good health.

The chain joins TRBV24-1 to TRBJ2-1; 7 nucleotides align to TRBD1. Germline values: CDR1 KGHDR, CDR2 SFDVKD. CDR3 length equals 16 residues. V shed 5 bases and J 3 bases; nucleotides not matched to a gene: 9. CDR3: CATSAGTDENYNEQFF. The CDR3 bases are TGTGCCACCAGTGCAGGGACAGATGAAAACTACAATGAGCAGTTCTTC.

The rearrangement joins TRBV11-3 to TRBJ2-5, with D hard to call. In germline, CDR1 is SGHNT, CDR2 YENEEA. The CDR3 sequence is 11 residues long. V was clipped by 5 bases and J by 11 bases, with 12 bases between them. The CDR3 DNA follows: TGTGCCAGCAGCACCCAGGATGAGCAGTACTTC. Its translation is CASSTQDEQYF.

The CDR3 DNA follows: TGTGCCAGCAGCCCCCCCCGGACAGGGGTCCACGGGGAGCTGTTTTTT. Translating it yields CASSPPRTGVHGELFF. V usage is TRBV7-2 and J usage is TRBJ2-2; TRBD1 matches at 9 bases. The trim removed 5 bases at V and 7 bases at J, leaving 11 bases unmatched. Germline CDR1 is SGHTA and CDR2 is FQGNSA. This CDR3 has 16 residues.

This clonotype was picked up many times. V is TRBV28 and J is TRBJ1-5, with 7 nucleotides matching TRBD1. The CDR3 consists of 14 residues. Looked up from germline, CDR1 is MDHEN and CDR2 is SYDVKM. CDR3 sequence reads: CRPGGQDSNQPQHF. CDR3 DNA: TGTCGCCCGGGCGGACAGGATAGCAATCAGCCCCAGCATTTT. The full variable domain, rest sourced from reference TRBV28 and TRBJ1-5, is DVKVTQSSRYLVKRTGEKVFLECVQDMDHENMFWYRQDPGLGLRLIYFSYDVKMKEKGDIPEGYSVSREKKERFSLILESASTNQTSMYLCRPGGQDSNQPQHFGDGTRLSIL.

This sequence joins TRBV7-2 and TRBJ2-1; TRBD2 is a possible D gene (6 bases). The CDR3 is 13 residues long. Per germline, CDR1 SGHTA and CDR2 FQGNSA. Trimming removed 7 bases at V and 8 bases at J, with 15 bases between. The CDR3 nucleotides read TGTGCCAGCACCTATGGGAGGTGGTATGAGCAGTTCTTC. Protein: CASTYGRWYEQFF.

This clonotype was detected only a few times. This chain uses TRBV20-1 with TRBJ2-7, with 8 bases fitting TRBD2. V was pared by 7 bases and J by 2 bases, with 7 bases of the junction left unmatched. The germline CDR1 and CDR2 sequences are DFQATT and SNEGSKA (reference sequence). This CDR3 has 13 amino acids. CDR3 sequence reads: CSVTGLAAYEQYF. The DNA for the CDR3 is TGCAGTGTCACAGGACTAGCAGCCTACGAGCAGTACTTC.

The chain employs TRBV7-9 and TRBJ2-7; 11 bases map to TRBD1. Germline CDR1 SEHNR, CDR2 FQNEAQ (reference sequence). The CDR3 is 15 amino acids. The V and J ends lost 4 bases and 4 bases, in that order; junction bases with no gene match: 6. CDR3 region: CASSSNRDRGYEQYF. In DNA, the CDR3 is TGTGCCAGCAGCTCAAACCGGGACAGGGGGTACGAGCAGTACTTC.

The V and J genes are TRBV4-2 and TRBJ2-3, with D possibly being TRBD1 or TRBD2 (6 bases each). Germline-derived CDR1 and CDR2 are LGHNA and YNFKEQ. The CDR3 consists of 15 residues. V lost 4 bases and J lost 8, with 19 bases in between. CDR3 residues: CASSPGGGQQGTQYF. CDR3 nucleotide sequence: TGTGCCAGCAGCCCAGGAGGGGGTCAGCAGGGTACGCAGTATTTT.

The chain carries TRBV11-1 and TRBJ2-1; TRBD2 aligns across 10 bases. Trimming removed 5 bases from V and 3 bases from J; junction bases left unmatched: 4. The CDR3 is 15 amino acids. The germline CDR1 and CDR2 sequences are SGHAT and FQDESV (reference sequence). CDR3 sequence reads: CASSTLAGDYNEQFF. CDR3 DNA: TGTGCCAGCAGCACCCTAGCGGGAGACTACAATGAGCAGTTCTTC.

This chain links TRBV20-1 with TRBJ2-5, with TRBD2 as a possible D gene (5 bases). The CDR3 is made up of 14 amino acids. Germline CDR1 reads DFQATT; CDR2 reads SNEGSKA (reference sequence). The V and J ends lost 3 bases and 4 bases respectively, with 15 bases between them. The CDR3 reads CSASLSSLRETQYF. CDR3 nucleotide sequence: TGCAGTGCTAGCCTCTCTAGCTTGCGAGAGACCCAGTACTTC.

Worth noting for this clonotype: One end of the junction does not line up with germline, which may come from a read error. This chain links TRBV29-1 with TRBJ2-5; 11 nucleotides line up with TRBD1. CDR3 length equals 16 residues. CDR1 is SQVTM and CDR2 is ANQGSEA in the germline V gene. The CDR3 spells CIVEAGTGGVVETQYF. Here the CDR3 DNA reads TGCATCGTTGAAGCGGGGACAGGGGGGGTCGTCGAGACCCAGTACTTC. Based on the CDR3 plus reference TRBV29-1 and TRBJ2-5, the full variable domain is SAVISQKPSRDICQRGTSLTIQCQVDSQVTMMFWYRQQPGQSLTLIATANQGSEATYESGFVIDKFPISRPNLTFSTLTVSNMSPEDSSIYLCIVEAGTGGVVETQYFGPGTRLLVL.

The chain's CDR3 is CASSPQGARRAFF. CDR3 bases: TGTGCCAGCAGCCCACAGGGGGCAAGGCGGGCTTTCTTT. The chain is built from TRBV12-3 or TRBV12-4 and TRBJ1-1; 9 nucleotides align to TRBD1. The CDR3 covers 13 residues. The V and J ends lost 6 bases and 11 bases, in that order; junction bases with no gene match: 10.

This clonotype was counted only a few times. The rearrangement joins TRBV7-9 to TRBJ2-1, with TRBD2 identical over 11 bases. The V segment lost 4 bases and the J segment 2 bases; nucleotides outside the gene matches: 7. CDR3 size: 17 residues. CDR1 is SEHNR and CDR2 is FQNEAQ in the germline V gene (reference sequence). CDR3 DNA: TGTGCCAGCAGCTCCGGAACTAGCGGGGGTGCCTACAATGAGCAGTTCTTC. Translating gives CASSSGTSGGAYNEQFF.

The J gene is TRBJ2-2, the V gene TRBV5-1; D perhaps matches TRBD1 (6 bases). Germline CDR1 reads SGHRS; CDR2 reads YFSETQ. V was trimmed by 1 base and J by 4 bases, leaving 11 bases between them. CDR3 size: 15 residues. The CDR3 sequence: CASSLWGQGTGELFF. DNA for the CDR3: TGCGCCAGCAGCTTGTGGGGACAAGGCACCGGGGAGCTGTTTTTT.

The chain recombines TRBV15 with TRBJ2-4; D remains ambiguous. Judging by the DNA end, TRBJ2-7 fits better; the J call may be wrong. The CDR3 contains 14 residues. CDR1 and CDR2 (germline): LNHNV, YYDKDF (reference sequence). The CDR3 coding sequence is TGTGCCACCAGCCCCATCACAAATCCATACGAGCAGTACTTC. This encodes CATSPITNPYEQYF.

This chain uses TRBV20-1 with TRBJ1-4, with D perhaps TRBD1 (6 bases). The germline gives CDR1 DFQATT, CDR2 SNEGSKA (reference sequence). The germline V and J ends were trimmed by 0 bases and 0 bases, with 17 bases remaining between them. The CDR3 is made up of 18 amino acids. The CDR3, as DNA: TGCAGTGCTAGAGATGTTCGGGACATCAGCGCAACTAATGAAAAACTGTTTTTT. Encoded protein: CSARDVRDISATNEKLFF.

The chain is built from TRBV20-1 and TRBJ2-7, with a tentative D call TRBD2 (6 bases). The CDR3 runs 13 residues. Germline CDR1 is DFQATT and CDR2 is SNEGSKA (reference sequence). The ends were cut back, 2 bases at V and 3 bases at J, with 11 bases in the middle. CDR3 in DNA: TGCAGTGCTAGACGGGACTCCGACTACGAGCAGTACTTC. This gives the protein CSARRDSDYEQYF.

This sequence joins TRBV14 and TRBJ2-5; D gene uncertain. Germline assignment: CDR1 SGHDN and CDR2 FVKESK. Trimming stripped 2 bases from V and 7 bases from J, with 5 bases between. This CDR3 region has 11 residues. In DNA form, the CDR3 reads TGTGCCAGCAGCCAAACGACGACCCAGTACTTC. Protein sequence: CASSQTTTQYF. Together with reference TRBV14 and TRBJ2-5, the CDR3 gives the full variable domain: EAGVTQFPSHSVIEKGQTVTLRCDPISGHDNLYWYRRVMGKEIKFLLHFVKESKQDESGMPNNRFLAERTGGTYSTLKVQPAELEDSGVYFCASSQTTTQYFGPGTRLLVL.

This clonotype has a handful of counts. The chain joins TRBV5-1 to TRBJ2-2; tentatively, D is TRBD2 (6 bases). Looked up from germline, CDR1 is SGHRS and CDR2 is YFSETQ. This CDR3 has 16 amino acids. Trimming left V 0 bases short and J 0 bases short, with 9 bases between. The CDR3 is CASSLEPGANTGELFF. The DNA of the CDR3 is TGCGCCAGCAGCTTGGAACCGGGAGCGAACACCGGGGAGCTGTTTTTT.

The gene calls are TRBV9 and TRBJ2-2, with a possible D match to TRBD1 (5 bases). Trimming removed 0 bases at V and 5 bases at J, with 17 bases between. Germline loops: CDR1 SGDLS, CDR2 YYNGEE. The CDR3 totals 17 residues. The chain's CDR3 is CASSVDSRALLTGELFF. CDR3 coding DNA: TGTGCCAGCAGCGTAGATTCCAGGGCCCTTTTAACCGGGGAGCTGTTTTTT.

This clonotype occurred a few times. The genes are TRBV6-2 or TRBV6-3 and TRBJ2-5, with a weak D call TRBD2 (6 bases). Trimming left V 6 bases short and J 3 bases short, with 14 bases between. Per germline, CDR1 MNHEY and CDR2 SVGEGT. The CDR3 length is 14 residues. CDR3 protein: CASRDGGLEETQYF. For the CDR3, the DNA is TGTGCCAGCAGAGACGGGGGACTCGAAGAGACCCAGTACTTC.

CDR3 region: CSATSVRNSYEQYF. The CDR3, as DNA: TGCAGTGCTACTAGCGTAAGAAACTCCTACGAGCAGTACTTC. This rearrangement joins TRBV20-1 to TRBJ2-7; TRBD2 is a possible D gene (6 bases). CDR1 and CDR2 (germline): DFQATT, SNEGSKA (reference sequence). V was pared by 4 bases and J by 0 bases, with 13 bases between. The CDR3 loop spans 14 amino acids.

This clonotype was observed once. This chain joins TRBV6-6 and TRBJ1-2; TRBD1 agrees at 10 bases. J was trimmed by 9 bases and V by 7 bases; bases with no gene match: 17. Germline V CDR1 and CDR2: MNHNY, SVGAGI (reference sequence). The CDR3 is 16 amino acids. The CDR3 reads CASKTPGTGVLWSYTF. The CDR3 nucleotides read TGTGCCAGCAAGACCCCCGGGACAGGGGTACTATGGAGCTACACCTTC.

This clonotype was picked up many times. The V gene is TRBV20-1, the J gene TRBJ2-5, with D maybe TRBD1 (5 bases). V was pared by 6 bases and J by 2 bases, with 10 bases between. This CDR3 comprises 12 residues. The germline CDR1 and CDR2 sequences are DFQATT and SNEGSKA (reference sequence). The CDR3 reads CSARQHQETQYF. CDR3 DNA sequence: TGCAGTGCCAGACAGCATCAAGAGACCCAGTACTTC.

A few counts support this clonotype. The V and J genes are TRBV5-1 and TRBJ1-1; D might be TRBD1 (6 bases). Trimming stripped 3 bases from V and 3 bases from J, with 15 bases between. CDR1 is SGHRS and CDR2 is YFSETQ in the germline V gene. The CDR3 runs 15 residues. The CDR3 reads CASSSQGIEDTEAFF. The DNA for the CDR3 is TGCGCCAGCAGCTCGCAGGGGATTGAGGACACTGAAGCTTTCTTT.

This clonotype was seen more than once but under ten times. The V gene is TRBV7-6, the J gene TRBJ2-1, with TRBD2 identical over 12 bases. J lost 1 base, V lost 5 bases, and 6 bases had no gene match. Germline V gene lookup returns CDR1 SGHVS and CDR2 FNYEAQ. This CDR3 comprises 17 residues. The chain's CDR3 is CASSPRTSGMSYNEQFF. CDR3 in DNA: TGTGCCAGCAGCCCCCGGACTAGCGGGATGTCCTACAATGAGCAGTTCTTC.

V usage is TRBV5-1 and J usage is TRBJ1-2; D is undetermined. CDR1 SGHRS and CDR2 YFSETQ come from the germline V gene. The CDR3 length is 14 residues. Trimming pared 5 bases from V and 4 bases from J, leaving 15 bases between. The DNA for the CDR3 is TGCGCCAGCAGTATTACGGCATCGACCTATGGCTACACCTTC. Translated: CASSITASTYGYTF.

Many counts were recorded for this clonotype. One base away lies a much larger clone, so this may be a sequencing read error. V and J are TRBV6-2 or TRBV6-3 and TRBJ2-5; D is unclear. Germline V gives CDR1 MNHEY, CDR2 SVGEGT. V was pared by 7 bases and J by 11 bases, with 17 bases between. The CDR3 extends over 12 amino acids. The CDR3: CASTYPETEQYF. The CDR3 DNA follows: TGTGCCAGCACCTACCCGGAGACTGAGCAGTACTTC.

Notes on this clonotype: The junction shows a germline mismatch at one end, possibly a read error. The rearrangement links TRBV12-3 or TRBV12-4 to TRBJ2-3, with TRBD1 as a possible D gene (6 bases). This CDR3 has 12 residues. The CDR3 reads CASRPRGDTEYF. CDR3 sequence (DNA): TGTGCCAGCAGACCCAGGGGAGATACGGAGTATTTT.

The sample holds a few counts of this clonotype. The J gene is TRBJ1-4, the V gene TRBV29-1; no clear D. V was cut by 3 bases and J by 7 bases, with 6 bases left in between. Germline V gene data show CDR1 as SQVTM and CDR2 as ANQGSEA. The CDR3 has 11 residues. CDR3 sequence reads: CSVDWSEKLFF. The CDR3 DNA follows: TGCAGCGTTGACTGGAGTGAAAAACTGTTTTTT.

The rearrangement links TRBV29-1 to TRBJ1-5; 8 nucleotides agree with TRBD1. With 6 bases clipped from V and 7 bases from J, the junction kept 8 bases outside the gene matches. This CDR3 spans 13 amino acids. Per the germline V gene, CDR1 is SQVTM and CDR2 is ANQGSEA. The CDR3 is CSVRDRGGQPQHF. DNA for the CDR3: TGCAGCGTCCGTGACAGGGGAGGGCAGCCCCAGCATTTT.

The chain uses TRBV7-9 and TRBJ2-1; D may correspond to TRBD1 or TRBD2 (7 bases each). The germline CDR1 and CDR2 sequences are SEHNR and FQNEAQ (reference sequence). The CDR3 sequence is 14 residues long. Trimming shortened V by 5 bases and J by 8 bases, and 16 bases separated the two germline ends. Here the CDR3 reads CASSHQGGGYEQFF. In DNA form, the CDR3 reads TGTGCCAGCAGCCACCAGGGGGGAGGGTATGAGCAGTTCTTC. The variable domain in full, with the rest retrieved from reference TRBV7-9 and TRBJ2-1, is DTGVSQNPRHKITKRGQNVTFRCDPISEHNRLYWYRQTLGQGPEFLTYFQNEAQLEKSRLLSDRFSAERPKGSFSTLEIQRTEQGDSAMYLCASSHQGGGYEQFFGPGTRLTVL.